The 15 T cell receptor beta chains presented below share a single source sample, sequenced in a study of blood T cells in healthy people across ages. Then a second PCR, running about 6 to 11 cycles, was carried out with a sample-barcoded 5' primer and a J-beta primer mix. TCRdb called the 5' RACE reads again in MiXCR, with one record for every CDR3 protein. This sample yields over 950,000 distinct CDR3 sequences, of which 51% are seen a single time; around a fifth belongs to the top ten. The sequenced sample was blood. All receptors derive from a woman aged 60-75 years in good health.

This rearrangement joins TRBV27 to TRBJ2-2; D is possibly TRBD2 (5 bases). Germline V gene sequence: CDR1 MNHEY, CDR2 SMNVEV (reference sequence). The CDR3 extends over 15 amino acids. V was clipped by 0 bases and J by 6 bases, with 11 bases between them. CDR3 bases: TGTGCCAGCAGTTTATCCCGGATCGGGGCCGGGGAGCTGTTTTTT. Its protein is CASSLSRIGAGELFF.

This sequence joins TRBV11-2 and TRBJ2-2; D uncertain. CDR3 size: 14 residues. Germline values: CDR1 SGHAT, CDR2 FQNNGV. The V end was cut by 8 bases, the J end by 3 bases, with 13 bases between. CDR3: CASGKAAYTGELFF. DNA of the CDR3: TGTGCCAGCGGGAAGGCAGCCTACACCGGGGAGCTGTTTTTT.

The V call is TRBV6-5, the J call TRBJ2-1; 8 bases align to TRBD2. CDR1 MNHEY and CDR2 SVGAGI come from the germline V gene. The CDR3 is 14 residues long. Trimming removed 2 bases from V and 8 bases from J; junction bases left unmatched: 5. The CDR3 coding sequence is TGTGCCAGCAGTTACGGGACTAGTCCCCATGAGCAGTTCTTC. Residues: CASSYGTSPHEQFF.

The CDR3 here is CATSRTAMAHEQFF. The CDR3 nucleotides read TGTGCCACCAGCCGGACAGCGATGGCACATGAGCAGTTCTTC. The gene calls are TRBV24-1 and TRBJ2-1; tentatively, D is TRBD1 (6 bases). V was shortened by 7 bases and J by 8 bases, with 17 bases between the two germline ends. The V gene's germline CDR1 is KGHDR and CDR2 SFDVKD. The length of the CDR3 is 14 residues.

The rearrangement uses TRBV28 and TRBJ2-1; no clear D gene. V was shortened by 4 bases and J by 8 bases, with 27 bases between the two germline ends. There are 18 residues in the CDR3. Germline CDR1 MDHEN, CDR2 SYDVKM. CDR3 nucleotides: TGTGCCAGCAGTTCCGGGCGAAGTGAGGCCCTGCTACGATATGAGCAGTTCTTC. Its translation is CASSSGRSEALLRYEQFF.

This clonotype was recorded a few times. The V and J genes are TRBV24-1 and TRBJ2-1; D is unclear. Germline CDR1 KGHDR, CDR2 SFDVKD. This CDR3 comprises 15 residues. Deletions cut 5 bases from V and 0 bases from J, with 10 bases between. The CDR3 protein is CATSVGGSSYNEQFF. The CDR3 DNA reads as TGTGCCACCAGTGTAGGCGGAAGCTCCTACAATGAGCAGTTCTTC.

This clonotype was counted only a few times. The chain employs TRBV12-3 or TRBV12-4 and TRBJ2-7, with a possible D match to TRBD2 (6 bases). The V end lost 4 bases, the J end lost 0 bases, and 10 bases lay between the germline ends. The CDR3 totals 14 residues. CDR3 sequence reads: CASSSAGFSYEQYF. The CDR3 DNA reads as TGTGCCAGCAGTTCAGCGGGTTTCTCCTACGAGCAGTACTTC.

CDR3 nucleotides: TGCAGTGCTAGAGATCCCTGGACTAGCTCCTACGAGCAGTACTTC. Translated: CSARDPWTSSYEQYF. This rearrangement joins TRBV20-1 to TRBJ2-7; TRBD2 matches at 7 bases. The CDR3 runs 15 residues. Germline trimming cut 0 bases from V and 0 bases from J; bases unmatched to any gene: 5. CDR1 and CDR2 from the germline V gene are DFQATT and SNEGSKA (reference sequence).

This clonotype has only a few counts. CDR3 DNA: TGTGCCAGCAGCTTAGTTAGTCAAGCAAACTATGGCTACACCTTC. Residues: CASSLVSQANYGYTF. The rearrangement uses TRBV7-2 and TRBJ1-2; D not certain. Per the germline V gene, CDR1 is SGHTA and CDR2 is FQGNSA. Between the trimmed V and J ends, which lost 1 base and 2 bases, there was a span of 11 bases. This CDR3 comprises 15 residues.

This clonotype was counted only a few times. This rearrangement joins TRBV6-5 to TRBJ2-3, with TRBD2 matching over 9 bases. With 8 bases clipped from V and 3 bases from J, the junction kept 6 bases outside the gene matches. The CDR3 runs to 14 residues. Germline V lookup: CDR1 MNHEY, CDR2 SVGAGI. This CDR3 is CASWSGRRTDTQYF. The DNA of the CDR3 is TGTGCCAGCTGGAGCGGGAGGAGGACAGATACGCAGTATTTT.

This clonotype has more than one count but fewer than ten. The genes are TRBV20-1 and TRBJ2-3; possible D gene TRBD2, 6 bases. Germline-derived CDR1 and CDR2 are DFQATT and SNEGSKA (reference sequence). V was clipped by 5 bases and J by 11 bases, with 14 bases between them. The length of the CDR3 is 11 residues. CDR3 nucleotide sequence: TGCAGTGCTCGGACGTCCGGGGGGCAGTATTTT. It encodes CSARTSGGQYF.

This rearrangement joins TRBV15 to TRBJ2-1; possible D gene TRBD1, 6 bases. V lost 4 bases and J lost 5, with 9 bases in between. CDR3 length equals 13 residues. CDR1 is LNHNV and CDR2 is YYDKDF in the germline V gene (reference sequence). In DNA form, the CDR3 reads TGTGCCACCAGCAAGACAGGCCACAATGAGCAGTTCTTC. Its protein is CATSKTGHNEQFF. The whole variable domain, filled in from reference TRBV15 and TRBJ2-1, reads DAMVIQNPRYQVTQFGKPVTLSCSQTLNHNVMYWYQQKSSQAPKLLFHYYDKDFNNEADTPDNFQSRRPNTSFCFLDIRSPGLGDTAMYLCATSKTGHNEQFFGPGTRLTVL.

The chain recombines TRBV6-6 with TRBJ1-2; D not resolved. This CDR3 spans 14 amino acids. The V end was cut by 6 bases, the J end by 5 bases, with 16 bases between. The germline CDR1 and CDR2 sequences are MNHNY and SVGAGI (reference sequence). The CDR3: CASRRYESGYGYTF. The CDR3, as DNA: TGTGCCAGCAGGCGATACGAGTCCGGTTATGGCTACACCTTC.

V gene TRBV12-3 or TRBV12-4 combines with J gene TRBJ1-2, with a possible D match to TRBD1 (6 bases). With 6 bases removed from V and 3 bases from J, the gap between germline ends came to 14 bases. CDR3 length equals 14 residues. The CDR3 loop is CASSNPGTHYGYTF. The CDR3 nucleotides read TGTGCCAGCAGCAACCCCGGGACACACTATGGCTACACCTTC.

This clonotype turned up a few times. The chain couples TRBV6-5 to TRBJ1-4, with 8 bases aligning to TRBD1. Germline lookup yields CDR1 MNHEY and CDR2 SVGAGI. CDR3 length: 18 amino acids. After removal of 2 bases from V and 3 bases from J, the junction contained 11 bases not matched to a gene. This chain's CDR3 is CASSYVWKTDRANEKLFF. The DNA of the CDR3 is TGTGCCAGCAGTTACGTGTGGAAAACGGACAGGGCTAATGAAAAACTGTTTTTT.